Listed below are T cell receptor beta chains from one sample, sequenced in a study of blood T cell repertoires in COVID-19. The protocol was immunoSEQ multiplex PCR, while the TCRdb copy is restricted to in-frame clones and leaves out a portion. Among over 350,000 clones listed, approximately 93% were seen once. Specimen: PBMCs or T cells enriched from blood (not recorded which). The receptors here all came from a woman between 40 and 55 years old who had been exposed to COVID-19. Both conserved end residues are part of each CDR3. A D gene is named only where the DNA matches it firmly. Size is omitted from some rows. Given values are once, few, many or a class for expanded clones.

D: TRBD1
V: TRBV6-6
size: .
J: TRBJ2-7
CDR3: CASKKPGTDSYEQYF
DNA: TGTGCCAGCAAAAAACCCGGGACAGATTCCTACGAGCAGTACTTC

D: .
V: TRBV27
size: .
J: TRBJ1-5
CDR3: CASSYQGNNQPQHF
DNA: TGTGCCAGCAGTTATCAGGGTAACAATCAGCCCCAGCATTTT

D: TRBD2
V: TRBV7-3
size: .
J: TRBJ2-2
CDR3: CASSRGTSGAGELFF
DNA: TGTGCCAGCAGCCGAGGGACTAGCGGGGCCGGGGAGCTGTTTTTT

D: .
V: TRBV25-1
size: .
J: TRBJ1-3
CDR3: CASSPLYDEGRGNTIYF
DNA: TGTGCCAGCAGCCCTCTTTACGATGAGGGCAGGGGAAACACCATATATTTT

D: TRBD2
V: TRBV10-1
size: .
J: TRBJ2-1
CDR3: CASSDLSGNSYNEQFF
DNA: TGCGCCAGCAGTGATTTAAGCGGGAACTCCTACAATGAGCAGTTCTTC

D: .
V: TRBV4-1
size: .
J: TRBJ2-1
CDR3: CASSQGLGHPLSEQFF
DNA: TGCGCCAGCAGCCAAGGATTGGGACACCCCTTGAGCGAGCAGTTCTTC

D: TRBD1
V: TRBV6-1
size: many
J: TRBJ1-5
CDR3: CASSDGTGIPQPQHF
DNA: TGTGCCAGCAGTGATGGGACAGGGATTCCTCAGCCCCAGCATTTT

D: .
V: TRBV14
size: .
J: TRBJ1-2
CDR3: CASSPSTSGGGYTF
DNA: TGTGCCAGCAGCCCATCCACGTCAGGTGGTGGCTACACCTTC

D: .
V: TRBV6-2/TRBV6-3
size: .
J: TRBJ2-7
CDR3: CASSQTGFASYEQYF
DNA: TGTGCCAGCAGTCAAACAGGGTTTGCGTCCTACGAGCAGTACTTC

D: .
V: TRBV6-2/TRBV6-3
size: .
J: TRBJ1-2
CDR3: CASSYRRSSNYGYTF
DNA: TGTGCCAGCAGTTACCGCAGGTCTTCTAACTATGGCTACACCTTC

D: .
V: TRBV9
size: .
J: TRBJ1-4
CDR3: CASSAKQVNEKLFF
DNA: TGTGCCAGCAGCGCGAAACAGGTTAATGAAAAACTGTTTTTT

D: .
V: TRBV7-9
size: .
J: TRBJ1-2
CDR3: CASSLLAGKDGYTF
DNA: TGTGCCAGCAGCTTATTAGCAGGGAAGGATGGCTACACCTTC

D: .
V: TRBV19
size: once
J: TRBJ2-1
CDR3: CASSTRDRISGSNEQFF
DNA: TGTGCCAGTAGTACCCGGGACAGGATTAGCGGGAGTAATGAGCAGTTCTTC

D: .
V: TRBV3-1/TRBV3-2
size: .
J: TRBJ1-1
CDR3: CASSQTAGEAFF
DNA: TGTGCCAGCAGTCAAACTGCAGGGGAAGCTTTCTTT

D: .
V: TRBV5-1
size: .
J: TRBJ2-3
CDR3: CASSLSGTDTQYF
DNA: TGCGCCAGCAGCTTGTCGGGGACAGATACGCAGTATTTT

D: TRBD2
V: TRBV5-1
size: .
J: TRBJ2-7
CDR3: CASSSSGSSYEQYF
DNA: TGCGCCAGCAGCTCTAGCGGAAGCTCCTACGAGCAGTACTTC

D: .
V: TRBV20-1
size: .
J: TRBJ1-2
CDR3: CSLKRGGGYTF
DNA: TGCAGTCTAAAGAGGGGAGGAGGCTACACCTTC

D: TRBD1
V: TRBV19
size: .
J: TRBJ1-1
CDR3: CASSQGQMNTEAFF
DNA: TGTGCCAGTTCCCAGGGACAGATGAACACTGAAGCTTTCTTT

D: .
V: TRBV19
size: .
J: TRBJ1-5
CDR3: CASSIDLYQPQHF
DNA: TGTGCCAGTAGTATAGACCTTTATCAGCCCCAGCATTTT

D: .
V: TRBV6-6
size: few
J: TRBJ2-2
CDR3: CASSWDGGPGELFF
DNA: TGTGCCAGCAGCTGGGACGGGGGACCCGGGGAGCTGTTTTTT

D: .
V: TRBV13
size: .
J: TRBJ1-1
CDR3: CASSLTANTEAFF
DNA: TGTGCCAGCAGCTTGACTGCAAACACTGAAGCTTTCTTT

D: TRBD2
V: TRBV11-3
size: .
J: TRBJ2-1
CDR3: CASSLVLAGGWDEQFF
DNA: TGTGCCAGCAGCTTAGTTCTAGCGGGAGGGTGGGATGAGCAGTTCTTC

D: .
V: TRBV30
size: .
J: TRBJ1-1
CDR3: CAWSGGLLNTEAFF
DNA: TGTGCCTGGAGTGGGGGACTACTGAACACTGAAGCTTTCTTT

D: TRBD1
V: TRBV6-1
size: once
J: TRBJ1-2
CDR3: CASSDPGTGLNYGYTF
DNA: TGTGCCAGCAGTGATCCCGGGACAGGCCTTAACTATGGCTACACCTTC

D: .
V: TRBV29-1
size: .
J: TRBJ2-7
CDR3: CSVATRVGQYF
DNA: TGCAGCGTTGCCACCCGGGTGGGGCAGTACTTC

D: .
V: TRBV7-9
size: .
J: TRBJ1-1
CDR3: CASRSAMNTEAFF
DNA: TGTGCCAGCAGGAGTGCCATGAACACTGAAGCTTTCTTT

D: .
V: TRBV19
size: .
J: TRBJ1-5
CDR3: CASTLTGTAGQPQHF
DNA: TGTGCCAGTACCTTGACAGGTACGGCGGGTCAGCCCCAGCATTTT

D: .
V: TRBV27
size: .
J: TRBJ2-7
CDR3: CASSLGGSLEQYF
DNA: TGTGCCAGCAGTTTAGGGGGCTCCCTCGAGCAGTACTTC

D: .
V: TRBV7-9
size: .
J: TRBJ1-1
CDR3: CASSLAHGVNTEAFF
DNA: TGTGCCAGCAGCTTAGCGCACGGGGTGAACACTGAAGCTTTCTTT

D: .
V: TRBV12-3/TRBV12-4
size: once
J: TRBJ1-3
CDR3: CASIRGSGNTIYF
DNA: TGTGCCAGCATCCGCGGCTCTGGAAACACCATATATTTT

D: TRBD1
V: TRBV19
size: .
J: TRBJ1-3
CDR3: CASQGLTGARSTIYF
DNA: TGTGCCAGCCAAGGCTTGACAGGGGCCCGAAGCACCATATATTTT

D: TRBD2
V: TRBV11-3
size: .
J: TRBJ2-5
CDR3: CASSQTSVQETQYF
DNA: TGTGCCAGCAGCCAAACTAGCGTCCAAGAGACCCAGTACTTC

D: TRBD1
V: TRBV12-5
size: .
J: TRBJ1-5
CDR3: CASGLVLDRLSNQPQHF
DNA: TGTGCTAGTGGTTTGGTACTGGACAGGCTTAGCAATCAGCCCCAGCATTTT

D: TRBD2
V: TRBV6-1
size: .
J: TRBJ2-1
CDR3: CASSGLLAGDHNEQFF
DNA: TGTGCCAGCAGTGGCCTCTTAGCGGGGGACCACAATGAGCAGTTCTTC

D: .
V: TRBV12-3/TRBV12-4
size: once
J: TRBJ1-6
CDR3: CASSPQRNSPLHF
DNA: TGTGCCAGCAGCCCTCAACGGAATTCACCCCTCCACTTT

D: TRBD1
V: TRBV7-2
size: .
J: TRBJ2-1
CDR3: CASSWDRNRNNEQFF
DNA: TGTGCCAGCAGCTGGGACAGAAATAGAAACAATGAGCAGTTCTTC

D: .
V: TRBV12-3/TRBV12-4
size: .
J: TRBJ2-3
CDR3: CASSLQSTDTQYF
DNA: TGTGCCAGCAGTTTACAAAGCACAGATACGCAGTATTTT

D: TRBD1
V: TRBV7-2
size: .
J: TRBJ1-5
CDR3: CASSQDRGNQPQHF
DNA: TGTGCCAGCAGCCAAGACAGGGGCAATCAGCCCCAGCATTTT

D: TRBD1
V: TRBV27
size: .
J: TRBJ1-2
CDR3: CASRFTGGAGYGYTF
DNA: TGTGCCAGCAGATTCACAGGGGGCGCGGGCTATGGCTACACCTTC

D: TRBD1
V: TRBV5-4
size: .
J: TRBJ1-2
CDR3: CASSGTGGASYGYTF
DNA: TGTGCCAGCAGCGGTACAGGGGGCGCAAGCTATGGCTACACCTTC

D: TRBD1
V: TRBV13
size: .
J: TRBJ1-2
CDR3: CASSPPGQGRSYGYTF
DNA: TGTGCCAGCAGCCCGCCCGGACAGGGAAGGAGCTATGGCTACACCTTC

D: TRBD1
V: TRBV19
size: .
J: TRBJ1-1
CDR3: CASNSRGRKDTEAFF
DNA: TGTGCCAGTAACAGCAGGGGGCGAAAGGACACTGAAGCTTTCTTT

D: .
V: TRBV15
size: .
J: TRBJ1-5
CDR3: CATSRQGSRNQPQHF
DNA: TGTGCCACCAGCAGACAGGGAAGCCGCAATCAGCCCCAGCATTTT

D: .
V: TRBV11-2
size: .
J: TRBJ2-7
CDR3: CASSFPGNYEQYF
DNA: TGTGCCAGCAGCTTCCCAGGGAACTACGAGCAGTACTTC

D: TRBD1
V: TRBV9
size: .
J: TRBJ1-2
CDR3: CASSSNRGRIDYGYTF
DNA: TGTGCCAGCAGCTCTAACAGGGGGCGCATCGACTATGGCTACACCTTC

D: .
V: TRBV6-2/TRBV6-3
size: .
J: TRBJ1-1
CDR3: CASTPRWGDTEAFF
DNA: TGTGCCAGCACCCCACGGTGGGGGGACACTGAAGCTTTCTTT

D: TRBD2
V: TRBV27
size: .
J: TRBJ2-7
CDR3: CASRRRWEGLGYEQYF
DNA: TGTGCCAGCAGGCGACGGTGGGAGGGCCTCGGCTACGAGCAGTACTTC

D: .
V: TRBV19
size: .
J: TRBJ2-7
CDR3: CASRAFHSSYEQYF
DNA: TGTGCCAGCAGGGCCTTTCATAGCTCCTACGAGCAGTACTTC

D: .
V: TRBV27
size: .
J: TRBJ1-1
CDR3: CASSFQVPTVENTEAFF
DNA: TGTGCCAGCAGTTTCCAGGTACCGACAGTTGAGAACACTGAAGCTTTCTTT

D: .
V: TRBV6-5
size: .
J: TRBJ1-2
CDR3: CASSPGQLRGGYTF
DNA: TGTGCCAGCAGTCCTGGACAGCTACGGGGTGGCTACACCTTC

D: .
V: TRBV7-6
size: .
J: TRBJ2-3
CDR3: CASGQRGRTNTQYF
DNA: TGTGCCAGCGGACAGCGGGGACGCACGAATACGCAGTATTTT

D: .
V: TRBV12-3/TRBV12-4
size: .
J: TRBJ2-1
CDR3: CASSFLGAGEQFF
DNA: TGTGCCAGCAGTTTTCTGGGGGCGGGTGAGCAGTTCTTC

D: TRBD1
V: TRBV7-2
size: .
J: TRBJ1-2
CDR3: CASSPAEGAVSGYTF
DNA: TGTGCCAGCAGCCCCGCGGAGGGGGCGGTAAGTGGCTACACCTTC